What follows are 14 T cell receptor beta chains derived from one specimen sequenced in a study of T cells in Graves' hyperthyroidism and ophthalmopathy. What was amplified from RNA transcripts were TCR beta CDR3 regions. The primer set for the first-round RT-PCR of the TCR CDR3 was HTBI. TCRdb redid the calling of the multiplex PCR reads with MiXCR, one entry per CDR3 protein. Of 350,000 to 500,000 distinct CDR3 sequences in the sample, roughly 15% are singletons; the top ten hold 5% to 6.5%. The source material was blood. These receptors were collected from a woman under 30 with Graves' hyperthyroidism.

This clonotype has ten or more counts. The CDR3 bases are TGTGCCTGGAGTGTACAAATTGAAAAACTGTTTTTT. Its translation is CAWSVQIEKLFF. The J gene is TRBJ1-4, the V gene TRBV30, with D hard to call. This CDR3 region has 12 residues. Germline V lookup: CDR1 GTSNPN, CDR2 SVGIG (reference sequence). V lost 0 bases, J lost 7 bases, and 6 bases lay in between.

This chain links TRBV6-1 with TRBJ2-5; TRBD1 agrees at 8 bases. The junction had 7 bases not matched to a gene; V was cut back by 2 bases and J by 5 bases. CDR3 length equals 15 residues. Germline values: CDR1 MNHNS, CDR2 SASEGT. The CDR3 spells CASSEQGAILETQYF. In DNA form, the CDR3 reads TGTGCCAGCAGTGAACAGGGGGCGATTTTGGAGACCCAGTACTTC.

The chain links TRBV6-1 to TRBJ1-5; possibly TRBD1 for D (5 bases). The germline V and J ends were trimmed by 6 bases and 1 base, with 22 bases remaining between them. CDR1 MNHNS and CDR2 SASEGT come from the germline V gene. This CDR3 is built from 18 residues. For the CDR3, the DNA is TGTGCCAGCAGAATCAGGAAGTCAGGGAAGGGGAGCAATCAGCCCCAGCATTTT. Its protein product is CASRIRKSGKGSNQPQHF.

Many counts were recorded for this clonotype. This rearrangement joins TRBV7-2 to TRBJ2-5, with 11 bases that match TRBD2. CDR3 size: 17 residues. Germline V lookup: CDR1 SGHTA, CDR2 FQGNSA. Trimming took 5 bases from V and 2 from J; bases not matched to a gene: 10. The CDR3 nucleotides are TGTGCCAGCAGCCACTTAAGTAGCGGGAGGGAGCAAGAGACCCAGTACTTC. Amino acids: CASSHLSSGREQETQYF. The variable domain in full, completed from reference TRBV7-2 and TRBJ2-5, reads GAGVSQSPSNKVTEKGKDVELRCDPISGHTALYWYRQSLGQGLEFLIYFQGNSAPDKSGLPSDRFSAERTGGSVSTLTIQRTQQEDSAVYLCASSHLSSGREQETQYFGPGTRLLVL.

This clonotype has ten or more counts. The chain uses TRBV30 and TRBJ2-1; 11 nucleotides match TRBD2. Germline trimming cut 0 bases from V and 7 bases from J; bases unmatched to any gene: 2. CDR1 and CDR2 (germline): GTSNPN, SVGIG (reference sequence). This CDR3 spans 14 amino acids. The CDR3 DNA sequence: TGTGCCTGGAGTGTGACTAGCGGGAATAATGAGCAGTTCTTC. Translated, it gives CAWSVTSGNNEQFF.

This clonotype was seen at least ten times. The gene calls are TRBV6-1 and TRBJ2-7; D not certain. The germline V and J ends were trimmed by 6 bases and 4 bases, with 7 bases remaining between them. Per the germline V gene, CDR1 is MNHNS and CDR2 is SASEGT. The CDR3 length is 11 residues. For the CDR3, the DNA is TGTGCCAGCAGGGCTAATTACGAGCAGTACTTC. Translating gives CASRANYEQYF.

This clonotype was observed many times. This chain connects TRBV28 to TRBJ2-2; D is uncertain. Germline values: CDR1 MDHEN, CDR2 SYDVKM. Trimming removed 6 bases from V and 13 bases from J, with 18 bases in between. This CDR3 contains 13 residues. The CDR3 reads CASSPLFEVLLFF. For the CDR3, the DNA is TGTGCCAGCAGCCCCCTTTTTGAGGTGCTGCTGTTTTTT.

V usage is TRBV29-1 and J usage is TRBJ2-3, with unresolved D. Between the trimmed V and J ends, which lost 4 bases and 4 bases, there was a span of 18 bases. CDR3 size: 15 residues. The V gene's germline CDR1 is SQVTM and CDR2 ANQGSEA. CDR3 loop: CSVGLLAVSADTQYF. CDR3 DNA sequence: TGCAGCGTTGGATTGTTAGCTGTCAGTGCAGATACGCAGTATTTT.

On this clonotype: A much more abundant neighbour one base away suggests this may be a read error. The chain joins TRBV20-1 to TRBJ2-7; a possible D gene is TRBD2 (5 bases). The germline V and J ends were trimmed by 3 bases and 7 bases, with 19 bases remaining between them. The CDR3 sequence is 14 residues long. Germline-derived CDR1 and CDR2 are DFQATT and SNEGSKA (reference sequence). This CDR3 is CSASPISVGGEQYF. In nucleotides, the CDR3 is TGCAGTGCTAGTCCGATTAGCGTTGGAGGAGAGCAGTACTTC.

This clonotype was detected many times. V is TRBV5-1 and J is TRBJ2-1, with D hard to call. This CDR3 is 18 amino acids long. CDR1 is SGHRS and CDR2 is YFSETQ in the germline V gene. Trimming cost V 0 bases and J 0 bases, with 16 bases left between them. The CDR3 reads CASSLGFGLSLSYNEQFF. CDR3 DNA sequence: TGCGCCAGCAGCTTGGGTTTCGGGCTTTCCCTCTCCTACAATGAGCAGTTCTTC.

The rearrangement uses TRBV12-3 or TRBV12-4 and TRBJ2-2; 9 nucleotides line up with TRBD1. This CDR3 contains 17 residues. V gave up 5 bases and J gave up 5 bases; unmatched junction bases: 12. The CDR3 coding sequence is TGTGCCAGCAGTCAGGAACCGGGACAGGGCCGAACCGGGGAGCTGTTTTTT. Translating it yields CASSQEPGQGRTGELFF.

V gene TRBV20-1 combines with J gene TRBJ2-6, with 8 bases that match TRBD1. This CDR3 has 18 amino acids. The V gene end was trimmed by 0 bases and the J gene end by 1 base; junction bases not matched to a gene: 8. The germline V gene encodes CDR1 DFQATT and CDR2 SNEGSKA (reference sequence). CDR3 loop: CSARDPATGGSGANVLTF. In DNA form, the CDR3 reads TGCAGTGCTAGAGATCCCGCCACAGGGGGTTCTGGGGCCAACGTCCTGACTTTC.

This clonotype occurred many times. The V and J genes are TRBV5-1 and TRBJ1-2; possibly TRBD1 for D (6 bases). The germline gives CDR1 SGHRS, CDR2 YFSETQ. Between the trimmed V and J ends, which lost 2 bases and 2 bases, there was a span of 13 bases. This CDR3 region has 15 residues. The CDR3 bases are TGCGCCAGCAGCTTTGGGACACAAAGAAACTATGGCTACACCTTC. Protein: CASSFGTQRNYGYTF.

V usage is TRBV13 and J usage is TRBJ1-2, with TRBD1 as a possible D gene (5 bases). The CDR3 totals 15 residues. V was shortened by 3 bases and J by 4 bases, with 15 bases between the two germline ends. Germline CDR1 PRHDT, CDR2 FYEKMQ (reference sequence). In DNA form, the CDR3 reads TGTGCCAGCAGCTTCCAGGGTATGATTCCCTATGGCTACACCTTC. It is translated as CASSFQGMIPYGYTF.